The T cell receptor (beta chain) under discussion was sequenced for a study of beta chain features in type 1 diabetes. The wider study: Across the samples, 90 million to 120 million sorted cells were examined in total. Whole-study findings and limits: PCR, the amplification step, might favor shorter templates, equally in patients and controls.

This clone was picked up many times. Antigen: not known. Expressed TCRB transcripts were sequenced because the isolated RNA had all been reverse transcribed beforehand. TCRdb keeps only in-frame clones here, not all; method: immunoSEQ multiplex PCR. The table shows over 300,000 clones, with roughly 8% occurring only once. The CDR3 consists of 14 residues. V lost 4 bases, J lost 5 bases, and 11 bases lay in between. Germline CDR1 and CDR2: MGHDK and SYGVNS. Cell sorting via CD45RO/CCR7/CD25/CD127/CD95/CD27 was performed to obtain CD4+ naive, central memory, regulatory and stem cell-like memory cells. Sequencing was carried out using central memory CD4+ T cells from blood. This clonotype was sampled from a woman between 18 and 29 years old in good health. The chain links TRBV25-1 to TRBJ2-2; TRBD1 is a possible D gene (7 bases). CDR3 in amino acids: CASSAQGGTGELFF. CDR3 sequence (DNA): TGTGCCAGCAGTGCTCAGGGGGGTACCGGGGAGCTGTTTTTT.